This T cell receptor beta chain stems from a study of blood T cell repertoires in COVID-19 (dated by TCRdb to between 2020 and 2021). A note on the overall study: Collaborator samples came from the United States, Italy and Spain and covered acute and convalescent phases of COVID-19. The prospective study material was composed of cDNA or gDNA derived from T cells, B-cell-depleted T cells, or PBMCs. Subjects who had been exposed to COVID-19, were actively infected with it, or had recovered from it provided the deeply sampled blood TCRbeta repertoires that made up the dataset. The repertoires were made available in a free public database intended to serve as a resource for research on the immune response to SARS-CoV-2. Samples were obtained from the ongoing ImmuneRACE study (first 160 participants) and from 1,200 or so subjects provided by 6 global collaborators. The sample metadata nearly always contained a de-identified subject ID, COVID-19 status, age in years and sex. Where available, HLA class I and class II types were obtained from metadata supplied by the sample provider rather than from assay-based typing.

This clone was observed a few times. Its specific antigen is unknown. The input lacks base qualities; no much larger clone sits a single base away. TCRbeta CDR3 regions were amplified from genomic DNA using the immunoSEQ Assay, a bias-controlled multiplex PCR. Regarding the original processing steps: Within the assay, amplification of reference gene primers was used to estimate how many nucleated cells each sample contained. Sequence reads were collapsed and filtered to measure the absolute abundance of every unique TCRbeta CDR3 rearrangement. Productive Simpson clonality was computed per sample as the square root of Simpson's diversity index over productive rearrangements. Sourced from immuneACCESS, this table was stored by TCRdb with only in-frame sequences that have V and J called. A share of the clones is absent; for the studies checked, an unresolved V gene accounts for under half, and the remainder has no known explanation. V, J and clone size are those of that table, while D and trimming were read from the DNA. The sample table holds nearly 350,000 clones, of which about 89% were seen once. The ten biggest clones cover more than 5% of the sample.

One collaborating source in Seattle enrolled patients during active infection and followed them longitudinally through the course of disease. Each collaborating institution followed its own protocols to collect whole blood in K2EDTA tubes. For TCRbeta analysis, collaborators shipped samples in one of three forms: frozen whole blood, isolated PBMCs, or DNA extracted from either of those sample types. The investigation overall reported the following: Clinical and demographic metadata were provided uncurated, with the amount varying by source and participant.

The specimen was peripheral blood. This receptor was identified in a woman between 45 and 65 years old with COVID-19, enrolled during active disease.

CDR3 reads: CARLQGSTGNTIYF. The DNA sequence is as follows: TGTGCCAGGCTACAGGGGTCGACTGGAAACACCATATATTTT. The rearrangement joined TRBV6-4 to TRBJ1-3, with 7 bases in between that match TRBD1. Compared with germline, V lacks 9 bases and J lacks 2 bases; bases without a gene match: 7. Counted from cysteine to phenylalanine, this CDR3 has 14 amino acids. The read is trimmed to its CDR3 DNA, 42 bases read in frame from base 1. Taken from the germline V gene, the CDR1 and CDR2 loops are MRHNA and SNTAGT.